This is a list of T cell receptor beta chains from one sample in a study of blood T cell repertoires in COVID-19. Sequencing used immunoSEQ multiplex PCR; TCRdb keeps in-frame clones, though not all of them. Among 300,000 to 350,000 clones listed, under 90% were seen once. Sequencing was done on a sample of peripheral blood. These receptors all come from a woman in her 30s with COVID-19, enrolled during active disease. CDR3s include the opening cysteine and the closing phenylalanine or tryptophan. Fields, in order: D gene, J gene, CDR3 length, V gene, clone size, CDR3 DNA, CDR3 protein. A D gene is named only where the DNA matches it firmly. The listing skips clone size in some rows; elsewhere it reads once, few, many or a size class.

d_call: TRBD2
j_call: TRBJ2-7
cdr3_length: 15
v_call: TRBV2
clone_size: .
cdr3_nt: TGTGCCGGCGGACTAGCGGGAGAAGACACCTACGAGCAGTACTTC
cdr3_aa: CAGGLAGEDTYEQYF

d_call: .
j_call: TRBJ1-5
cdr3_length: 14
v_call: TRBV19
clone_size: .
cdr3_nt: TGTGCCAGTAGTATAGGTCAGGGGAATCAGCCCCAGCATTTT
cdr3_aa: CASSIGQGNQPQHF

d_call: TRBD2
j_call: TRBJ2-7
cdr3_length: 14
v_call: TRBV7-3
clone_size: .
cdr3_nt: TGTGCCAGCAGCTTATATGCGGGAGTGGGCGAGCAGTACTTC
cdr3_aa: CASSLYAGVGEQYF

d_call: .
j_call: TRBJ1-4
cdr3_length: 15
v_call: TRBV4-1
clone_size: .
cdr3_nt: TGCGCCAGCAGCCAACCGGGAACAACTAATGAAAAACTGTTTTTT
cdr3_aa: CASSQPGTTNEKLFF

d_call: .
j_call: TRBJ1-5
cdr3_length: 17
v_call: TRBV19
clone_size: few
cdr3_nt: TGTGCCAGTAGTAGGCAGGGGTTAGTCTTGAGCAATCAGCCCCAGCATTTT
cdr3_aa: CASSRQGLVLSNQPQHF

d_call: TRBD2
j_call: TRBJ2-1
cdr3_length: 14
v_call: TRBV6-6
clone_size: .
cdr3_nt: TGTGCCAGTGCCGGGACTAGCGAATACAATGAGCAGTTCTTC
cdr3_aa: CASAGTSEYNEQFF

d_call: TRBD1
j_call: TRBJ1-1
cdr3_length: 14
v_call: TRBV19
clone_size: .
cdr3_nt: TGTGCCAGTAGTATGAGGACAGGGGACACTGAAGCTTTCTTT
cdr3_aa: CASSMRTGDTEAFF

d_call: .
j_call: TRBJ2-3
cdr3_length: 14
v_call: TRBV7-9
clone_size: .
cdr3_nt: TGTGCCAGCAGCCTAACTCCAGGGAATTGGGGCCCCTATTTT
cdr3_aa: CASSLTPGNWGPYF

d_call: .
j_call: TRBJ2-5
cdr3_length: 16
v_call: TRBV27
clone_size: .
cdr3_nt: TGTGCCAGCAGTCCGCCCCCACCAGCGCCTCAAGAGACCCAGTACTTC
cdr3_aa: CASSPPPPAPQETQYF

d_call: .
j_call: TRBJ1-1
cdr3_length: 14
v_call: TRBV19
clone_size: .
cdr3_nt: TGTGCCAGTAGTTATCCCCCGGCGGACACTGAAGCTTTCTTT
cdr3_aa: CASSYPPADTEAFF

d_call: .
j_call: TRBJ2-3
cdr3_length: 13
v_call: TRBV5-4
clone_size: .
cdr3_nt: TGTGCCAGCAGCTCTCCAGGCACAGATACGCAGTATTTT
cdr3_aa: CASSSPGTDTQYF

d_call: .
j_call: TRBJ1-6
cdr3_length: 14
v_call: TRBV9
clone_size: .
cdr3_nt: TGTGCCAGCAGCGGCCGGGATTTTAATTCACCCCTCCACTTT
cdr3_aa: CASSGRDFNSPLHF

d_call: .
j_call: TRBJ1-2
cdr3_length: 15
v_call: TRBV6-6
clone_size: .
cdr3_nt: TGTGCCAGCAGTTACCCCCAGGGTAGGGTGGTTGGCTACACCTTC
cdr3_aa: CASSYPQGRVVGYTF

d_call: .
j_call: TRBJ1-2
cdr3_length: 18
v_call: TRBV5-5
clone_size: few
cdr3_nt: TGTGCCAGCAGCGGGGGGATGGCCGGGTTGGAGTTTTTCTATGGCTACACCTTC
cdr3_aa: CASSGGMAGLEFFYGYTF

d_call: .
j_call: TRBJ2-2
cdr3_length: 15
v_call: TRBV10-3
clone_size: .
cdr3_nt: TGTGCCATCAGTGAGGGCGGCAGGGTTACCGGGGAGCTGTTTTTT
cdr3_aa: CAISEGGRVTGELFF

d_call: .
j_call: TRBJ2-1
cdr3_length: 16
v_call: TRBV15
clone_size: .
cdr3_nt: TGTGCCACCAGCAGCGAGGGCCTTCGGCTTGGGGATGAGCAGTTCTTC
cdr3_aa: CATSSEGLRLGDEQFF

d_call: .
j_call: TRBJ2-3
cdr3_length: 18
v_call: TRBV7-3
clone_size: once
cdr3_nt: TGTGCCAGCAGCTTAAGATTGGGGGGTAATACCGAAACAGATACGCAGTATTTT
cdr3_aa: CASSLRLGGNTETDTQYF

d_call: .
j_call: TRBJ2-2
cdr3_length: 13
v_call: TRBV5-4
clone_size: .
cdr3_nt: TGTGCCAGCAGCTTACGGGGGAACGGGGAGCTGTTTTTT
cdr3_aa: CASSLRGNGELFF

d_call: TRBD1
j_call: TRBJ1-2
cdr3_length: 13
v_call: TRBV3-1/TRBV3-2
clone_size: .
cdr3_nt: TGTGCCAGCAGCCGACAGGGGGCACTCGGCTACACCTTC
cdr3_aa: CASSRQGALGYTF

d_call: .
j_call: TRBJ1-2
cdr3_length: 15
v_call: TRBV14
clone_size: once
cdr3_nt: TGTGCCAGCAGCCCCCGGGAGGGGCGTTTGGCTGGCTACACCTTC
cdr3_aa: CASSPREGRLAGYTF

d_call: TRBD2
j_call: TRBJ2-3
cdr3_length: 17
v_call: TRBV5-6
clone_size: .
cdr3_nt: TGTGCCAGCAGCCGATCGGTTGGGGCTAGCGGGAGGGTTACGCAGTATTTT
cdr3_aa: CASSRSVGASGRVTQYF

d_call: TRBD2
j_call: TRBJ2-1
cdr3_length: 16
v_call: TRBV11-2
clone_size: .
cdr3_nt: TGTGCCAGCAGCTTAGCAGCAGCGGGAAACTACAATGAGCAGTTCTTC
cdr3_aa: CASSLAAAGNYNEQFF

d_call: TRBD1
j_call: TRBJ1-2
cdr3_length: 15
v_call: TRBV7-2
clone_size: .
cdr3_nt: TGTGCCAGCAGCACGGGACAGGGAGCTAACTATGGCTACACCTTC
cdr3_aa: CASSTGQGANYGYTF

d_call: .
j_call: TRBJ1-2
cdr3_length: 16
v_call: TRBV15
clone_size: .
cdr3_nt: TGTGCCACCAGCAGAGACCCGTATAGAGCTAACTATGGCTACACCTTC
cdr3_aa: CATSRDPYRANYGYTF

d_call: TRBD2
j_call: TRBJ2-7
cdr3_length: 14
v_call: TRBV5-4
clone_size: .
cdr3_nt: TGTGCCAGCAGCTCGGGAGGGAGGTCCTACGAGCAGTACTTC
cdr3_aa: CASSSGGRSYEQYF

d_call: .
j_call: TRBJ1-6
cdr3_length: 16
v_call: TRBV9
clone_size: .
cdr3_nt: TGTGCCAGCAGCGTAGGGGGGCCTGCGCCGAATTCACCCCTCCACTTT
cdr3_aa: CASSVGGPAPNSPLHF

d_call: TRBD1
j_call: TRBJ1-3
cdr3_length: 16
v_call: TRBV4-1
clone_size: .
cdr3_nt: TGCGCCAGCAGCCAAGATCATCGGGGGACAGTGAGCACCATATATTTT
cdr3_aa: CASSQDHRGTVSTIYF

d_call: TRBD2
j_call: TRBJ2-7
cdr3_length: 19
v_call: TRBV9
clone_size: .
cdr3_nt: TGTGCCAGCAGCGTAGATTATACGAGGACTAGCGGGAGAGTCTACGAGCAGTACTTC
cdr3_aa: CASSVDYTRTSGRVYEQYF

d_call: .
j_call: TRBJ2-7
cdr3_length: 11
v_call: TRBV6-5
clone_size: .
cdr3_nt: TGTGCCAGCAGTTCCCTCAGCGAGCAGTACTTC
cdr3_aa: CASSSLSEQYF

d_call: .
j_call: TRBJ1-5
cdr3_length: 14
v_call: TRBV19
clone_size: .
cdr3_nt: TGTGCCAGTAGTATAGAGCCGGGGAGTCAGCCCCAGCATTTT
cdr3_aa: CASSIEPGSQPQHF

d_call: .
j_call: TRBJ1-6
cdr3_length: 15
v_call: TRBV27
clone_size: .
cdr3_nt: TGTGCCAGCAGCACCCGTAGGGGCGACAATTCACCCCTCCACTTT
cdr3_aa: CASSTRRGDNSPLHF